This TCR beta chain was obtained from a study of vaccination and CD4 T cells after COVID-19. Study-level background: The post-COVID samples were taken a median roughly 98 days after diagnosis, anywhere from 35 to 161.

The study sequenced cultured CD4+ T cell DNA using the Oncomine TCR Beta short-read assay. TCRdb reanalysed the PCR reads using MiXCR and keeps one entry per CDR3 protein. The data show roughly 15,000 distinct CDR3 sequences, around 30% seen once. Treatment denoted: roughly ten-day PBMC culture with coronavirus spike peptide pools or control peptides (ViraFEST assay). Comment on this clonotype: Its target is not known.

The CDR3 extends over 16 amino acids. V gave up 4 bases and J gave up 1 base, with 16 bases separating them. Germline CDR1 SNHLY, CDR2 FYNNEI. Sequenced input: cultured CD4+ T cells from blood. The chain joins TRBV2 to TRBJ1-1; TRBD1 might be the D (5 bases). This TCR was recovered from a human donor with COVID-19. The CDR3 nucleotides read TGTGCCAGCAGTGCACGCGGGGTGGGGCAGAACACTGAAGCTTTCTTT. It yields the protein CASSARGVGQNTEAFF.